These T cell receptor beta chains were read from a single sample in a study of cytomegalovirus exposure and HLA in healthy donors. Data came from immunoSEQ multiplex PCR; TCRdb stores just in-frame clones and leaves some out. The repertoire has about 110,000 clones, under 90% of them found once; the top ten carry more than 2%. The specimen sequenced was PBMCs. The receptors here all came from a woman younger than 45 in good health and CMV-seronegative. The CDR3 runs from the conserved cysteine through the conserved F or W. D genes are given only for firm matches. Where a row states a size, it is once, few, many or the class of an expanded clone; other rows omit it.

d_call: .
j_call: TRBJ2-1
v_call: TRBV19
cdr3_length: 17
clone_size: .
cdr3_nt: TGTGCCAGTAGTATCAGCGGTCCAGCCCTTACGAGCAATGAGCAGTTCTTC
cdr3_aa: CASSISGPALTSNEQFF

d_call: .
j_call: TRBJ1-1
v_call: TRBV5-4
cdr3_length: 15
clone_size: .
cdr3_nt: TGTGCCAGCAGCTTGGCCGGGGGTCGTATCACTGAAGCTTTCTTT
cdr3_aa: CASSLAGGRITEAFF

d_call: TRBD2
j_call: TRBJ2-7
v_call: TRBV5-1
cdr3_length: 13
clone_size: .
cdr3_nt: TGCGCCAGCCGGACTAGCGGGAGCGGAGAGCAGTACTTC
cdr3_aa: CASRTSGSGEQYF

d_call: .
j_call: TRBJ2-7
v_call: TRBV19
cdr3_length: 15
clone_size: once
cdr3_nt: TGTGCCAGTAGTATAGGAAGAGGGGGTGCCTACGAGCAGTACTTC
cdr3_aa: CASSIGRGGAYEQYF

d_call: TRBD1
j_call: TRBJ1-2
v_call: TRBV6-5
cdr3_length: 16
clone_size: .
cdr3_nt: TGTGCCAGCAGTTACACCCATTTGACAGGGGGAAGTGGCTACACCTTC
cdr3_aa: CASSYTHLTGGSGYTF

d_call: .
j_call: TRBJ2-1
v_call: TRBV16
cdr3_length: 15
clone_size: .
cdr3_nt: TGTGCCAGCAGCCAGAGAGGGGGAGTGTACAATGAGCAGTTCTTC
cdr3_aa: CASSQRGGVYNEQFF

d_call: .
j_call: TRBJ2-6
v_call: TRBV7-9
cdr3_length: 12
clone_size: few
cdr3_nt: TGTGCCAGCAGCTCCGTGGCCAACGTCCTGACTTTC
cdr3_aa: CASSSVANVLTF

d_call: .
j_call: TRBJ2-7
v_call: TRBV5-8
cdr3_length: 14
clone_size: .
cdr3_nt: TGTGCCAGCAGCTTAGACAGGAGCTCCTACGAGCAGTATTTC
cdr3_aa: CASSLDRSSYEQYF

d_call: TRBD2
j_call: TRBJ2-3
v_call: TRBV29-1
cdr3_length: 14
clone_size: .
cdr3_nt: TGCAGCGCCCGACTAGCGGGAGGGACAGATACGCAGTATTTT
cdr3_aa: CSARLAGGTDTQYF

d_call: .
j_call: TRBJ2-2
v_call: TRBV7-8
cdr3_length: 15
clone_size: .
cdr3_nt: TGTGCCAGCGGATCCGCGGGAAAGGGGACCGGGGAGCTGTTTTTT
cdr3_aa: CASGSAGKGTGELFF

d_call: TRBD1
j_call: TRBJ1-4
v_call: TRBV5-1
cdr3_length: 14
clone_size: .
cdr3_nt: TGCGCCAGCAGCGCCACAGGGGCGGATGAAAAACTGTTTTTT
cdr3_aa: CASSATGADEKLFF

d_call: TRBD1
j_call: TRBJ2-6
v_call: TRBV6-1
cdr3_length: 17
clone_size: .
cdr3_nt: TGTGCCAGCAGTAAAGACAGGGGAAGCTCTGGGGCCAACGTCCTGACTTTC
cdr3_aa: CASSKDRGSSGANVLTF

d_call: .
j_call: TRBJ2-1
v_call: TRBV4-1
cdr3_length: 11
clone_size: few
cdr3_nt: TGCGCCAGCAGCCAAAGAAGCTCCAAGTTCTTC
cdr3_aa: CASSQRSSKFF

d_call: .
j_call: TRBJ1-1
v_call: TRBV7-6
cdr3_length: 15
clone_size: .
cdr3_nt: TGTGCCAGCAGCCAACAGTGGGTGGGGCCCACTGAAGCTTTCTTT
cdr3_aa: CASSQQWVGPTEAFF

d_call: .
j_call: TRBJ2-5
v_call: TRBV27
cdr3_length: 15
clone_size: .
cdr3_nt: TGTGCCAGCAGTTTAGAGGGGGGGGCGCTGGAGACCCAGTACTTC
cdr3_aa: CASSLEGGALETQYF

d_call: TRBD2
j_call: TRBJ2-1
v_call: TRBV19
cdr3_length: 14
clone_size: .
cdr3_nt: TGTGCCAGTAGACCTAGCGGGGGGTACAATGAGCAGTTCTTC
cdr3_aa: CASRPSGGYNEQFF

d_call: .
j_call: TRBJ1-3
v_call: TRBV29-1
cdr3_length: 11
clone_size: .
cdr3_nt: TGCAGCGTTGAACGGGGAAACACCATATATTTT
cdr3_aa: CSVERGNTIYF

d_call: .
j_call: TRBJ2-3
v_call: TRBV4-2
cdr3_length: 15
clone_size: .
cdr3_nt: TGTGCCAGCAGCCAGGAAACTAGAGGCACAGATACGCAGTATTTT
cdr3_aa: CASSQETRGTDTQYF

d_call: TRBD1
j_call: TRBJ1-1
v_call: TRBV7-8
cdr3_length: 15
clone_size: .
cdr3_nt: TGTGCCAGCGTGGAGACAGGGCCCATGAACACTGAAGCTTTCTTT
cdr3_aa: CASVETGPMNTEAFF

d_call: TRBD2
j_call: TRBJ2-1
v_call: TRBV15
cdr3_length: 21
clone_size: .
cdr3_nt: TGTGCCACCAGCAGGGGCCTCAGGGGCGTCCCGGGGACTAGCGGGAAAAATGAGCAGTTCTTC
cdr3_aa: CATSRGLRGVPGTSGKNEQFF

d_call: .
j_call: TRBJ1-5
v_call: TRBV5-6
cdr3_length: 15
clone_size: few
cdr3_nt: TGTGCCAGCAGCTTGCACGGCGGGGGATATCAGCCCCAGCATTTT
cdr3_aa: CASSLHGGGYQPQHF

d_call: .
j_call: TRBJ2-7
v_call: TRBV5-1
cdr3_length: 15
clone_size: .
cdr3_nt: TGCGCCAGCAGCGGCCCTTCGGGACACCCTTACGAGCAGTACTTC
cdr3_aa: CASSGPSGHPYEQYF

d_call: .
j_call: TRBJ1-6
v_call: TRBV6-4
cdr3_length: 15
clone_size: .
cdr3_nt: TGTGCCAGCTCTGCCACTAGCTCCTATAATTCACCCCTCCACTTT
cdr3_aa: CASSATSSYNSPLHF

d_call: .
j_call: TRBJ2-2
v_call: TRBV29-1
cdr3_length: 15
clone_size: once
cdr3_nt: TGCAGCGTTTATGGTTGGGCAGGAAAGACCGGGGAGCTGTTTTTT
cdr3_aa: CSVYGWAGKTGELFF

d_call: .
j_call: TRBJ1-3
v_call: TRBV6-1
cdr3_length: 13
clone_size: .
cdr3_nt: TGTGCCAGCAGTGAACAACAGGGAAACACCATATATTTT
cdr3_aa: CASSEQQGNTIYF